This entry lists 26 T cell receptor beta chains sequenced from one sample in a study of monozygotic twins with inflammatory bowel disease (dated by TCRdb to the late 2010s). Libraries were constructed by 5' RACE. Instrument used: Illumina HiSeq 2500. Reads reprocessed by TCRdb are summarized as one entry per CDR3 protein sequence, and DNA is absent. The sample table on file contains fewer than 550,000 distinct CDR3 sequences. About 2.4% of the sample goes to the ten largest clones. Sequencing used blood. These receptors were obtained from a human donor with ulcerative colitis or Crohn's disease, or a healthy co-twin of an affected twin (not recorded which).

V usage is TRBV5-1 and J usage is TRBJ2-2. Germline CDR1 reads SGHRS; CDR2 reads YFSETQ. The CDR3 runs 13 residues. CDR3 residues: CASSLESAGELFF.

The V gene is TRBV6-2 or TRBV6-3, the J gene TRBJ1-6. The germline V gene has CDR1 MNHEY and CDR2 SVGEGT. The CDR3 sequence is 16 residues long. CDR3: CASSGRGASPTSPLHF.

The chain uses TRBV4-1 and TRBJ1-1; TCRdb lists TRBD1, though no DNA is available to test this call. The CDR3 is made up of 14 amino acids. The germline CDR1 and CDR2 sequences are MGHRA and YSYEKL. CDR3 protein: CASRPDGGVAEAFF.

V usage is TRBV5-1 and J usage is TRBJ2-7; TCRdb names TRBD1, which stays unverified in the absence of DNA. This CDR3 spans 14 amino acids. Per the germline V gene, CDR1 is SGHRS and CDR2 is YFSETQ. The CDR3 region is CASAGQGGSYEQYF. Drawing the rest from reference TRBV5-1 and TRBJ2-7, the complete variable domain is KAGVTQTPRYLIKTRGQQVTLSCSPISGHRSVSWYQQTPGQGLQFLFEYFSETQRNKGNFPGRFSGRQFSNSRSEMNVSTLELGDSALYLCASAGQGGSYEQYFGPGTRLTVT.

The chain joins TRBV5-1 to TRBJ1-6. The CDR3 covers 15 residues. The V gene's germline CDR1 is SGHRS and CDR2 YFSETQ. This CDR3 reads CASSLEQGPSTPLHF.

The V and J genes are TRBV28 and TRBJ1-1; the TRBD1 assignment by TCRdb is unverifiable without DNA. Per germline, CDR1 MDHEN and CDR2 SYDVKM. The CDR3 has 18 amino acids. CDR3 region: CASRLRGAGAYGNTEAFF.

The CDR3 sequence is CASSYSSGGAQETQYF. This chain joins TRBV6-5 and TRBJ2-5; without DNA, the TCRdb call of TRBD1 cannot be checked. Germline V gives CDR1 MNHEY, CDR2 SVGAGI. CDR3 size: 16 residues.

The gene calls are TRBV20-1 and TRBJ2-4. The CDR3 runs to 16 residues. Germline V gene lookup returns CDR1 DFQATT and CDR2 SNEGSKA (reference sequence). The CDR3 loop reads CSARERGPAAKNIQYF.

The CDR3 is CASSLKGGTASNEQFF. The gene calls are TRBV7-3 and TRBJ2-1; the TRBD2 assignment by TCRdb is unverifiable without DNA. In germline, CDR1 is SGHTA, CDR2 FQGTGA. This CDR3 region has 16 residues.

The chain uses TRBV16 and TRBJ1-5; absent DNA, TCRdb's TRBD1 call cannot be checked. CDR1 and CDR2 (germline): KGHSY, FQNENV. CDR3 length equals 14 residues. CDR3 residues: CASSHARVDQPQHF.

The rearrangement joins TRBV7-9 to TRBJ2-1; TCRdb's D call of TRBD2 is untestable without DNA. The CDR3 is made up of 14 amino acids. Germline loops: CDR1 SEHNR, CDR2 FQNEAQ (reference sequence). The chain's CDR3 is CASSLEGGDNDQFF.

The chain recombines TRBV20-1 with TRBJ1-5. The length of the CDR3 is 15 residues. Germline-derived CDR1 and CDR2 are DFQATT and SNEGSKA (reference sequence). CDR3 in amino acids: CSARVGENSNQPQHF.

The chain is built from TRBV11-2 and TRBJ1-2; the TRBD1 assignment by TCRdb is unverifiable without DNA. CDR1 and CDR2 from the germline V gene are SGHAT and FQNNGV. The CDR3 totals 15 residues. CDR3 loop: CASRSMDRGPYGYTF.

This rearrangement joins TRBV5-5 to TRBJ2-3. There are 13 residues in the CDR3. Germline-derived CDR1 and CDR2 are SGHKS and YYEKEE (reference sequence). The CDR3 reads CASSFQWPDTQYF.

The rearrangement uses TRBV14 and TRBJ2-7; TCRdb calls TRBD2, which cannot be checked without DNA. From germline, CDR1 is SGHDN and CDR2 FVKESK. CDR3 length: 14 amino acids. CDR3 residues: CASSNYRDSYEQYF.

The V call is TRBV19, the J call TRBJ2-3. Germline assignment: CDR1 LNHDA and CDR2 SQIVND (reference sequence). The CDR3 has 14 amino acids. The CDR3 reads CASSIGTVGDTQYF.

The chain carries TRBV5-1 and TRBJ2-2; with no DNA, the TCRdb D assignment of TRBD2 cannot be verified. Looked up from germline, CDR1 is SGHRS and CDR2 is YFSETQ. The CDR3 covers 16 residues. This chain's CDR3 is CASSWGKAGPTGELFF.

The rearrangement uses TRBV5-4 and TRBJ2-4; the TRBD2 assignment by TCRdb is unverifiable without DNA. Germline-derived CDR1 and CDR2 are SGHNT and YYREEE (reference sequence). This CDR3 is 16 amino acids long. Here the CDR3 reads CASNSRTSGKENIQYF.

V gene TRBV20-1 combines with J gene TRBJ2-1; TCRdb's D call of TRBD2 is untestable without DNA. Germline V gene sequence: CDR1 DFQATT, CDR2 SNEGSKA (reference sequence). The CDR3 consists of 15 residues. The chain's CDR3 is CSAQGEGGVPNEQFF.

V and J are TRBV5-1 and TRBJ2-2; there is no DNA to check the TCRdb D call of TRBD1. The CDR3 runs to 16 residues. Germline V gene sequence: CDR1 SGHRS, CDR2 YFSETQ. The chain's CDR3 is CASALGDRGPTGELFF.

CDR3 protein: CASSRPGGSNEQFF. The chain uses TRBV6-1 and TRBJ2-1; the D call of TRBD1 rests on TCRdb alone, since no DNA is present to check it. The length of the CDR3 is 14 residues. Per germline, CDR1 MNHNS and CDR2 SASEGT.

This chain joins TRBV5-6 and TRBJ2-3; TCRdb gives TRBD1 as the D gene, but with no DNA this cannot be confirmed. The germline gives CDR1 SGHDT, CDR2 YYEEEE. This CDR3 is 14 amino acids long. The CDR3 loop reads CASGLGQGPDTQYF.

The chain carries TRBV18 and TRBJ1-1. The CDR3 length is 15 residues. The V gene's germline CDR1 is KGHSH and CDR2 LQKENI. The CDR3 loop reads CASSPRGDSNTEAFF.

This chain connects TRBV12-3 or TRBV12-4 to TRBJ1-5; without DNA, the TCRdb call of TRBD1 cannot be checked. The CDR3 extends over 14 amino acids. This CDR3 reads CASSRQVSNQPQHF.

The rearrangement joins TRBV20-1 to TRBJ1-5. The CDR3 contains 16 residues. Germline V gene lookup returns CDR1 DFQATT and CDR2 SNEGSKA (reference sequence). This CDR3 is CSARDSGKEARQPQHF.

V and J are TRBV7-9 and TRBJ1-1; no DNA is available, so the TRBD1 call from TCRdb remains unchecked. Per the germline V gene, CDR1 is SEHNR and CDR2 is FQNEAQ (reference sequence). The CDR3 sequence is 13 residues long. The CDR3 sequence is CASSLRGSAEAFF.